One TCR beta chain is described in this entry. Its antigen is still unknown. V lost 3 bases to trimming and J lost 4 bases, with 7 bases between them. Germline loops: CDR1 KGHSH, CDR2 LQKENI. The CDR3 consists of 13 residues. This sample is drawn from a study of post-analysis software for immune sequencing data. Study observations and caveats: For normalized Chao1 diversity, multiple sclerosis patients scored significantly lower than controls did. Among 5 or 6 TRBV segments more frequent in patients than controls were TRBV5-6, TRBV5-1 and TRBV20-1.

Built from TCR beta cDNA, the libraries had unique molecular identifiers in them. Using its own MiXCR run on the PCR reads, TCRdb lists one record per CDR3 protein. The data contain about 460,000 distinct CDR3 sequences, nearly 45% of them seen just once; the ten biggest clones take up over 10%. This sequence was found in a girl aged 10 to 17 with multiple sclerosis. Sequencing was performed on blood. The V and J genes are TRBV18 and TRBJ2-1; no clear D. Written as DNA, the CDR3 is TGTGCCAGCTCACCCGCCAGGTACAATGAGCAGTTCTTC. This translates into CASSPARYNEQFF.